This T cell receptor beta chain was recovered during a study of blood T cell repertoires in COVID-19. Repertoires were generated with immunoSEQ multiplex PCR, while TCRdb's copy carries only in-frame clones and drops some. The table records about 59,000 clones, roughly 87% of them present only once. This clonotype originated in a man of 80 years or more in a cohort sampled during active COVID-19. Sequenced sample: peripheral blood.

CDR3 DNA: TGCGCCAGCAGCTTCGGGGGTTGGGACACTGAAGCTTTCTTT. Protein: CASSFGGWDTEAFF. V gene TRBV5-1 combines with J gene TRBJ1-1; a possible D gene is TRBD1 (5 bases). The germline gives CDR1 SGHRS, CDR2 YFSETQ. Trimming pared 2 bases from V and 3 bases from J, leaving 11 bases between. The CDR3 is 14 amino acids. The complete variable domain, with remaining parts taken from reference TRBV5-1 and TRBJ1-1, reads KAGVTQTPRYLIKTRGQQVTLSCSPISGHRSVSWYQQTPGQGLQFLFEYFSETQRNKGNFPGRFSGRQFSNSRSEMNVSTLELGDSALYLCASSFGGWDTEAFFGQGTRLTVV.